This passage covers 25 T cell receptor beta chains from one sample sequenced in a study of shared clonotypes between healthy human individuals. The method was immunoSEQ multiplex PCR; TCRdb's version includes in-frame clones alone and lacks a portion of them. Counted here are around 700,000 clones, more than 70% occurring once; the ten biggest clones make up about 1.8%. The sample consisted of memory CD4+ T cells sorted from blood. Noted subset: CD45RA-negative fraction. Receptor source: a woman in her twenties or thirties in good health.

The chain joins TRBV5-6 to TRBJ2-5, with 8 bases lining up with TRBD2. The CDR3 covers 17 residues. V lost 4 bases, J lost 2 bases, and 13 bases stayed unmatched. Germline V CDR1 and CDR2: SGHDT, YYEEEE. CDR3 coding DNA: TGTGCCAGCAGCAGGGGGTTAATAGCGGGGAGGCAAGAGACCCAGTACTTC. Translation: CASSRGLIAGRQETQYF.

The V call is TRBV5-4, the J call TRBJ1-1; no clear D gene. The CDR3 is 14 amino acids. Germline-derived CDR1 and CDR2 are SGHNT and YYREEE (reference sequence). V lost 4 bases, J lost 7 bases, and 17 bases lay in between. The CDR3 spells CASSVRGADIEAFF. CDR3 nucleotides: TGTGCCAGCAGCGTCCGTGGTGCAGATATTGAAGCTTTCTTT.

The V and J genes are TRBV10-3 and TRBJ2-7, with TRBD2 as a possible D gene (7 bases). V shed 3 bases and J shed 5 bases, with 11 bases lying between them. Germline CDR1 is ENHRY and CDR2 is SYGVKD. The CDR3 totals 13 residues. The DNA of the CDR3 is TGTGCCATCAGTGATACAGGGACTAACGAGCAGTACTTC. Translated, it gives CAISDTGTNEQYF.

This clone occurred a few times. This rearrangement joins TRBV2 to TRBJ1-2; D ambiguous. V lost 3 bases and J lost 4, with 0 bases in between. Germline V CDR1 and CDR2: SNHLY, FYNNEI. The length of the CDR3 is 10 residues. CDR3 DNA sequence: TGTGCCAGCAGTGACTATGGCTACACCTTC. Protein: CASSDYGYTF.

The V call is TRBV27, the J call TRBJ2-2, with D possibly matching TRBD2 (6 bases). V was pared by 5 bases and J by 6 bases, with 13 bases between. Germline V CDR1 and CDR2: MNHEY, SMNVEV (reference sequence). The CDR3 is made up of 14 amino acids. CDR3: CASSVDRGSGELFF. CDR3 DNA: TGTGCCAGCAGTGTCGACCGGGGGTCCGGGGAGCTGTTTTTT.

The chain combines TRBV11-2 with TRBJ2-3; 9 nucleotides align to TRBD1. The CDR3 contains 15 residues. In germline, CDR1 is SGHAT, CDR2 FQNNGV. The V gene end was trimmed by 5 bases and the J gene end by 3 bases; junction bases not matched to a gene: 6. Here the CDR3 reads CASSIQGAGTDTQYF. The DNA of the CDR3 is TGTGCCAGCAGCATACAGGGGGCAGGAACAGATACGCAGTATTTT. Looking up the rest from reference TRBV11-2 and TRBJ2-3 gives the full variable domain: EAGVAQSPRYKIIEKRQSVAFWCNPISGHATLYWYQQILGQGPKLLIQFQNNGVVDDSQLPKDRFSAERLKGVDSTLKIQPAKLEDSAVYLCASSIQGAGTDTQYFGPGTRLTVL.

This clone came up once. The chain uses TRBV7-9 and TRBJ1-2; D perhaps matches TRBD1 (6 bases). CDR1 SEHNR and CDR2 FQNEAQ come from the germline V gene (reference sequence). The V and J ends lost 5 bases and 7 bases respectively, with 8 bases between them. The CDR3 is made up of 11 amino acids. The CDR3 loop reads CASSQGFGYTF. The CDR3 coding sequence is TGTGCCAGCAGCCAGGGGTTTGGCTACACCTTC.

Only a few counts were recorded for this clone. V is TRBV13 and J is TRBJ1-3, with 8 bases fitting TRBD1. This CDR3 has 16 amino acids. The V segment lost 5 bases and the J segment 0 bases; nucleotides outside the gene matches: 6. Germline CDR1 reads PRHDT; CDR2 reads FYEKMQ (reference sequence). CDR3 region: CASSPGQGVSGNTIYF. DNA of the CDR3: TGTGCCAGCAGCCCCGGACAGGGCGTCTCTGGAAACACCATATATTTT.

CDR3 sequence (DNA): TGTGCCAGTAACGCAGTCCAGGCTGGGGCCAACGTCCTGACTTTC. Amino acids: CASNAVQAGANVLTF. The chain carries TRBV19 and TRBJ2-6; no reliable D call. Trimming cost V 7 bases and J 2 bases, with 12 bases left between them. CDR3 length equals 15 residues. Germline-derived CDR1 and CDR2 are LNHDA and SQIVND (reference sequence). Full variable domain (outside the CDR3, taken from reference TRBV19 and TRBJ2-6): DGGITQSPKYLFRKEGQNVTLSCEQNLNHDAMYWYRQDPGQGLRLIYYSQIVNDFQKGDIAEGYSVSREKKESFPLTVTSAQKNPTAFYLCASNAVQAGANVLTFGAGSRLTVL.

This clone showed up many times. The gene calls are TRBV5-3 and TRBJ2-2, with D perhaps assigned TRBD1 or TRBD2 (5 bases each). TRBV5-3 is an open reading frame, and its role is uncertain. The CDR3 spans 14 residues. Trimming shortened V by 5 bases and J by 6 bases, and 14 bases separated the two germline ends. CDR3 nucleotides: TGTGCCAGAAGACCGACGGGGCCGTCCGGGGAGCTGTTTTTT. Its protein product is CARRPTGPSGELFF.

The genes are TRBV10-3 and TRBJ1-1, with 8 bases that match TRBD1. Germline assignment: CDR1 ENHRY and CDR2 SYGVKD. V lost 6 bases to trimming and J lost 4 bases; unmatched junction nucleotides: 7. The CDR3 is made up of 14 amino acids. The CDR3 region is CAIRDLQGATEAFF. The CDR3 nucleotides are TGTGCCATCAGGGACCTTCAGGGGGCCACTGAAGCTTTCTTT.

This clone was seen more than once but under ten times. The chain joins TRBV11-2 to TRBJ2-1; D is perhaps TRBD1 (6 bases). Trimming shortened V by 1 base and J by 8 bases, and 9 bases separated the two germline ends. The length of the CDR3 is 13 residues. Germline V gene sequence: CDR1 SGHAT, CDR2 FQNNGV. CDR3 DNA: TGTGCCAGCAGCTTAGGACCAGGGGATGAGCAGTTCTTC. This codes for CASSLGPGDEQFF.

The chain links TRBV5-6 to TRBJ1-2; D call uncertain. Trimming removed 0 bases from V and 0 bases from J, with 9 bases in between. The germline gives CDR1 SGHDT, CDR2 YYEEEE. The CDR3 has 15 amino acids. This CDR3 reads CASSLGFVANYGYTF. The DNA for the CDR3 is TGTGCCAGCAGCTTGGGGTTCGTAGCTAACTATGGCTACACCTTC.

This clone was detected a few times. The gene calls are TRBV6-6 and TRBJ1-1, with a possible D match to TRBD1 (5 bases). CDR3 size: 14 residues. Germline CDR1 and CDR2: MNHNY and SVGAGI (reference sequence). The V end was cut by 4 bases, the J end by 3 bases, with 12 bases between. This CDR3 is CASSLRRDDTEAFF. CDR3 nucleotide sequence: TGTGCCAGCAGTTTAAGAAGGGACGACACTGAAGCTTTCTTT.

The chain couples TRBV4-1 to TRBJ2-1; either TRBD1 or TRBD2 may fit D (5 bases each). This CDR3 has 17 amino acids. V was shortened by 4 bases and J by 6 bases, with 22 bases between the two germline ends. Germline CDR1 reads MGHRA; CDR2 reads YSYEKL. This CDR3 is CASSPRGTKRSGNEQFF. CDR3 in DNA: TGCGCCAGCAGCCCCCGAGGGACCAAGCGGAGCGGCAATGAGCAGTTCTTC.

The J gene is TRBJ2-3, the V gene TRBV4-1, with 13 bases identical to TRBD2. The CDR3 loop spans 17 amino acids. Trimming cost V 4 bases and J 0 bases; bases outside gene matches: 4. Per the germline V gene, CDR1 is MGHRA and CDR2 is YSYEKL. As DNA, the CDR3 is TGCGCCAGCAGCCGCCCGGGACTAGCGGGAAGCACAGATACGCAGTATTTT. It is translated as CASSRPGLAGSTDTQYF.

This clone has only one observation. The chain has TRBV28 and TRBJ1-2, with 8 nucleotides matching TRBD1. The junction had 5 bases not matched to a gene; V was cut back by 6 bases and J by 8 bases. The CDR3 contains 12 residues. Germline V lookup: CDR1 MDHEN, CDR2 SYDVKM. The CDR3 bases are TGTGCCAGCAGGCAGGGGGCTCGGGGCTACACCTTC. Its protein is CASRQGARGYTF.

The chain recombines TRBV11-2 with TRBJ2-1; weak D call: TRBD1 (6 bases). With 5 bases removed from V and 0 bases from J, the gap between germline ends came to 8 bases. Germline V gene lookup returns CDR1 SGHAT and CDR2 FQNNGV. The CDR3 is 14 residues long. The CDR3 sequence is CASSADSSYNEQFF. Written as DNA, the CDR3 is TGTGCCAGCAGCGCGGACAGCTCCTACAATGAGCAGTTCTTC.

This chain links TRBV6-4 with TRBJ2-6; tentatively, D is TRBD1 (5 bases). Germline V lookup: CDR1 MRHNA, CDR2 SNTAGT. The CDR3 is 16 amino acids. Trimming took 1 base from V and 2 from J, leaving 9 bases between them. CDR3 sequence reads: CASSDYWGAGANVLTF. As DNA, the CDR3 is TGTGCCAGCAGTGACTACTGGGGCGCTGGGGCCAACGTCCTGACTTTC.

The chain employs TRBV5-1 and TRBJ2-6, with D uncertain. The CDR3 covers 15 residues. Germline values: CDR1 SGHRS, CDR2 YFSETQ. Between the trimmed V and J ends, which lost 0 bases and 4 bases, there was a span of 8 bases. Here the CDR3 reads CASSLASYGANVLTF. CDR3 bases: TGCGCCAGCAGCTTGGCCAGCTACGGGGCCAACGTCCTGACTTTC.

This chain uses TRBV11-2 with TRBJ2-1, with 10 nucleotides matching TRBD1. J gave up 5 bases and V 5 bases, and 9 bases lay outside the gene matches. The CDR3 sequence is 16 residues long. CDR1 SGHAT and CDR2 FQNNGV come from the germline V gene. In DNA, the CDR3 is TGTGCCAGCAGCCAGGCGGGGACAGGGGCTGACAATGAGCAGTTCTTC. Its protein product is CASSQAGTGADNEQFF.

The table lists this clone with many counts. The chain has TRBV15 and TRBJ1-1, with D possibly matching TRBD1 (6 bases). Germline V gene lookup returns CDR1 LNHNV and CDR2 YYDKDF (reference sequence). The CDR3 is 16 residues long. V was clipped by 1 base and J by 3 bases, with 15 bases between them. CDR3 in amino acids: CATSRGQVLGDTEAFF. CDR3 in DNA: TGTGCCACCAGCAGAGGACAGGTCCTCGGGGACACTGAAGCTTTCTTT.

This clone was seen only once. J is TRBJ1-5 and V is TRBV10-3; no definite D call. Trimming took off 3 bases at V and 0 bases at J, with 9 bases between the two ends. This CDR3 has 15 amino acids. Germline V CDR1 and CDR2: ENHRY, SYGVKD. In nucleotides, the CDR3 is TGTGCCATCAGTGACCCTGACTCTAGCAATCAGCCCCAGCATTTT. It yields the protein CAISDPDSSNQPQHF.

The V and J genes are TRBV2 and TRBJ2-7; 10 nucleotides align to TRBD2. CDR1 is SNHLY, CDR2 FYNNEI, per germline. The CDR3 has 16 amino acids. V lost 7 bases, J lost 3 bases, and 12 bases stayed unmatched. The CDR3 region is CASTSGVSGRFYEQYF. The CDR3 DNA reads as TGTGCCAGCACCTCGGGAGTTAGCGGGAGGTTCTACGAGCAGTACTTC.

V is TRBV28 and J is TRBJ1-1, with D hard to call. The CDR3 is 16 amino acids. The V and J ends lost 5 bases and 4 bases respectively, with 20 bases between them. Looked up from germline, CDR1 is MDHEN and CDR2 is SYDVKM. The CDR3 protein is CASSAASGEWGTEAFF. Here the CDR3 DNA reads TGTGCCAGCAGTGCCGCGTCGGGCGAGTGGGGCACTGAAGCTTTCTTT.